This T cell receptor (beta chain) was recorded in a study of cytomegalovirus exposure and HLA in healthy donors. With 60 Vbeta and 13 Jbeta primers, the PCR was carried out. Measured with immunoSEQ multiplex PCR; TCRdb has only the in-frame clones, and not every one. The sample includes approximately 150,000 clones, approximately 80% seen only once; the top ten take around a tenth. A word on this clone: What it binds is unknown.

Study results and limitations: Sequencing likely produced, as an artifact, a cluster of highly shared sequence variants.

The V and J ends lost 3 bases and 2 bases respectively, with 10 bases between them. In germline, CDR1 is MDHEN, CDR2 SYDVKM. CDR3 length: 14 residues. The source material was PBMCs. The clonotype comes from a man between 45 and 60 years old in good health and CMV-seropositive. The V gene is TRBV28, the J gene TRBJ1-1; D is possibly TRBD1 (5 bases). The CDR3 here is CASSFPRDNTEAFF. DNA of the CDR3: TGTGCCAGCAGTTTTCCCAGGGATAACACTGAAGCTTTCTTT.